This TCR beta chain was retrieved from a study of T-cell reconstitution after alpha-beta-depleted transplantation in children. Study results and caveats: Alpha-beta T cells about two months after transplant reportedly derived from several hundred expanded graft clones. Counts and diversity of T cells one year after transplant came mostly from newly produced T cells.

This clonotype has at least ten counts. The target antigen is unknown. The CDR3 has 13 residues. CDR1 is SQVTM and CDR2 is ANQGSEA in the germline V gene. V was pared by 5 bases and J by 3 bases, with 6 bases of the junction left unmatched. Using unique molecular identifiers, the investigators prepared the TCRbeta library. Using its own MiXCR run on the PCR reads, TCRdb lists one record per CDR3 protein. The sample carries fewer than 250,000 distinct CDR3 sequences, approximately 8.9% recorded once. The TCR comes from a male patient aged 10-17 years who had a stem cell transplant for acute lymphoblastic leukemia, so the T cells may come from the graft donor. Sequenced here: PBMCs, mostly from graft donor cells, sampled 180 days after TCRalphabeta/CD19-depleted stem cell transplant. V usage is TRBV29-1 and J usage is TRBJ2-7; 8 nucleotides line up with TRBD1. The chain's CDR3 is CSVTGTGYYEQYF. The DNA of the CDR3 is TGCAGCGTTACCGGGACAGGATACTACGAGCAGTACTTC.